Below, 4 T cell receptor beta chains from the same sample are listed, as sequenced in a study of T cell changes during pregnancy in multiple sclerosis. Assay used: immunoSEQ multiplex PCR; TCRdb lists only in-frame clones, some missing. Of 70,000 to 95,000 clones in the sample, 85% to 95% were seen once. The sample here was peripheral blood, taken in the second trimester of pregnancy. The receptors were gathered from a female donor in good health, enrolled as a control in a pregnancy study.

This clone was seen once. For the CDR3, the DNA is TGTGCCAGCAGCTTGGATGAGGCCGGAGGCAATCAGCCCCAGCATTTT. Translated, it gives CASSLDEAGGNQPQHF. V gene TRBV5-4 combines with J gene TRBJ1-5; D is uncertain. The germline V gene has CDR1 SGHNT and CDR2 YYREEE (reference sequence). Trimming cost V 0 bases and J 2 bases, with 12 bases left between them. This CDR3 spans 16 amino acids.

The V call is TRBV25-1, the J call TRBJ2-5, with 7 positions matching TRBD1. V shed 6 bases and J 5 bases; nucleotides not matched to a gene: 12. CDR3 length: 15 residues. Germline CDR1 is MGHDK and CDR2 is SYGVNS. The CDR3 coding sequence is TGTGCCAGCAGAGCTGGGACAGTCTATGGGGAGACCCAGTACTTC. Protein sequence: CASRAGTVYGETQYF. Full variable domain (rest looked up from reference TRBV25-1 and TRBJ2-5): EADIYQTPRYLVIGTGKKITLECSQTMGHDKMYWYQQDPGMELHLIHYSYGVNSTEKGDLSSESTVSRIRTEHFPLTLESARPSHTSQYLCASRAGTVYGETQYFGPGTRLLVL.

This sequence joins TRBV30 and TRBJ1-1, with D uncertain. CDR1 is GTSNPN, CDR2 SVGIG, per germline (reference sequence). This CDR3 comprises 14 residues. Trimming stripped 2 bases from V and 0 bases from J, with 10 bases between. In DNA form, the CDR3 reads TGTGCCTGGAGTTTGGGCACCATGAACACTGAAGCTTTCTTT. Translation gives CAWSLGTMNTEAFF.

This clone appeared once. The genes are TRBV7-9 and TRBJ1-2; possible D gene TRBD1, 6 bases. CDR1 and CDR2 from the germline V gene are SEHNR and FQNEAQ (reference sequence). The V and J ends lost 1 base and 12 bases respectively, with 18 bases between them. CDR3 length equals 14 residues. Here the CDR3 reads CASSLDRANPLHTF. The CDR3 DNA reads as TGTGCCAGCAGCTTAGACAGGGCCAACCCTCTGCACACCTTC.